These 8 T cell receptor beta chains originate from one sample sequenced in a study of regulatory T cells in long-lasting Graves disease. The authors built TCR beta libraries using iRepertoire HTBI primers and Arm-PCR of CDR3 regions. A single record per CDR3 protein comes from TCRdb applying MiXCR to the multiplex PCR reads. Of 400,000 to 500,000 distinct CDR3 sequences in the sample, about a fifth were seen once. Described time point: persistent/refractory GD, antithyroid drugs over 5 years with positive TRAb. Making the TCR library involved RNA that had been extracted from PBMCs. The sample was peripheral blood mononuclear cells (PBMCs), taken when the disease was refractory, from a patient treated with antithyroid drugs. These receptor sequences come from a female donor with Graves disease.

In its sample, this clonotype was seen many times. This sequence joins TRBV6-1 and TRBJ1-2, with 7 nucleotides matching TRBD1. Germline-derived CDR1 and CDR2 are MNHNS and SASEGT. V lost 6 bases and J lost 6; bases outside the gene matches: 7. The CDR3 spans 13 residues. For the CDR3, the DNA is TGTGCCAGCAGGCCGACAGGGAAGGATGGCTACACCTTC. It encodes CASRPTGKDGYTF.

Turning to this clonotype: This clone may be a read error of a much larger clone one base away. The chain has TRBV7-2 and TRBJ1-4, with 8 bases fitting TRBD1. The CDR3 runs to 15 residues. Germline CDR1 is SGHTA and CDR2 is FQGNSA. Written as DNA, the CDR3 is TGTGCCAGCAGCTTAAGCAGGGGGCCTAATGAAAAACTGTCTTTT. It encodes CASSLSRGPNEKLSF.

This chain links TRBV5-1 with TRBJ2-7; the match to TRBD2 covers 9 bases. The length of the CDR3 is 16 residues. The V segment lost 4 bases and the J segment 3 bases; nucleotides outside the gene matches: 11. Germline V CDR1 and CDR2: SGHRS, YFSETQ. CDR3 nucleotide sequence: TGCGCCAGCAGCCGTACCCCCCTAGCGGGACACTACGAGCAGTACTTC. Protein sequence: CASSRTPLAGHYEQYF. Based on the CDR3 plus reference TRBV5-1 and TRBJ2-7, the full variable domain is KAGVTQTPRYLIKTRGQQVTLSCSPISGHRSVSWYQQTPGQGLQFLFEYFSETQRNKGNFPGRFSGRQFSNSRSEMNVSTLELGDSALYLCASSRTPLAGHYEQYFGPGTRLTVT.

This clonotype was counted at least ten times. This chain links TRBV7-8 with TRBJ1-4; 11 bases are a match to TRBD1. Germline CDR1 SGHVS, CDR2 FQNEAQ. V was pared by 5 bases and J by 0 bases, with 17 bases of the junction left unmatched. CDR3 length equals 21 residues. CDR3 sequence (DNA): TGTGCCAGCAGCCAGGGCCCCCGGGACAGGGGGAATGGGGCAACTAATGAAAAACTGTTTTTT. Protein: CASSQGPRDRGNGATNEKLFF. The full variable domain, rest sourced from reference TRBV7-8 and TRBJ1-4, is GAGVSQSPRYKVAKRGQDVALRCDPISGHVSLFWYQQALGQGPEFLTYFQNEAQLDKSGLPSDRFFAERPEGSVSTLKIQRTQQEDSAVYLCASSQGPRDRGNGATNEKLFFGSGTQLSVL.

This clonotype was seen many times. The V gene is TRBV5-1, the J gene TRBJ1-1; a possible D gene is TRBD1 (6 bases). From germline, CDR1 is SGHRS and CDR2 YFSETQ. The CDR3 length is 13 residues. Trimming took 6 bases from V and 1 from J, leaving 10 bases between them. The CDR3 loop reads CASTGQRNTEAFF. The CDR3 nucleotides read TGCGCCAGCACCGGACAGCGGAACACTGAAGCTTTCTTT.

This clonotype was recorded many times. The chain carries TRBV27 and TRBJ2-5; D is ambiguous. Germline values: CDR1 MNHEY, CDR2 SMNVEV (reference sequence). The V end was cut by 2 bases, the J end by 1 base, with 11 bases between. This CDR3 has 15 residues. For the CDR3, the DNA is TGTGCCAGCAGTTTAGGCTACACGTCCCAAGAGACCCAGTACTTC. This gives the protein CASSLGYTSQETQYF.

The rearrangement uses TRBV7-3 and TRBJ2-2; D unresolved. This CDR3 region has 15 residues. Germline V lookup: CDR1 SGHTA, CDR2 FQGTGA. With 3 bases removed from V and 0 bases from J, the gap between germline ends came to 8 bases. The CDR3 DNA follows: TGTGCCAGCAGCTTGGCGGCCACGAACACCGGGGAGCTGTTTTTT. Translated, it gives CASSLAATNTGELFF.

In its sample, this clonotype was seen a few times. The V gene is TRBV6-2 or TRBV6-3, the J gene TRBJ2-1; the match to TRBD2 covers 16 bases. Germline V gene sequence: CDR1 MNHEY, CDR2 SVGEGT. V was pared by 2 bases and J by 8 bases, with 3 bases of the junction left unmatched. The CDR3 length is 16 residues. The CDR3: CASSYPGLAGGDEQFF. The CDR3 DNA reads TGTGCCAGCAGTTACCCGGGACTAGCGGGAGGGGATGAGCAGTTCTTC.